This T cell receptor (beta chain) was captured by sequencing in a study of blood T cell repertoires in COVID-19. Study-wide context: PBMCs, B-cell-depleted T cells, or T cells were the source of the cDNA or gDNA that made up the material.

Original processing notes: Amplification from reference gene primers served as the basis for estimated nucleated cell counts. Profiling relied on immunoSEQ multiplex PCR, and the TCRdb table lists in-frame clones only, not all of them. V and J calls and clone size come straight from that table; D and trimming were deduced from the DNA. The sample includes 70,000 to 80,000 clones, more than 75% of them seen just once. This CDR3 region has 15 residues. With V trimmed by 7 bases and J by 0 bases, 5 bases remained unmatched. CDR1 is SNHLY, CDR2 FYNNEI, per germline. The clonotype comes from a woman over 75 with acute or convalescent COVID-19. Specimen: peripheral blood. The chain has TRBV2 and TRBJ2-1; 8 bases line up with TRBD2. The DNA for the CDR3 is TGTGCCAGCAAGTTAGCGGGAAACTCCTACAATGAGCAGTTCTTC. Its protein product is CASKLAGNSYNEQFF.